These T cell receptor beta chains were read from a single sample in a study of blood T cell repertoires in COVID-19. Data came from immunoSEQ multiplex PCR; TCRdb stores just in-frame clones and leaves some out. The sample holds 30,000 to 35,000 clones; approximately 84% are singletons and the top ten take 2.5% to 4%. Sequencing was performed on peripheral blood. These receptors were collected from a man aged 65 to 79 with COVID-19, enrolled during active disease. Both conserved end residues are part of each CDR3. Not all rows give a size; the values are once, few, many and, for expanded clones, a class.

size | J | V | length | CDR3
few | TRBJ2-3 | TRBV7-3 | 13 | CASSFREGDTQYF
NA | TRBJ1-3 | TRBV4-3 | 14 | CASAPDRAGNTIYF
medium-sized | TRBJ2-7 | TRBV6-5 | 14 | CASSPDRGSYEQYF
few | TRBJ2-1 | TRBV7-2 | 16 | CASSLIAGGGYNEQFF
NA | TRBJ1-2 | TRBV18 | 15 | CASSPPRDRPYGYTF
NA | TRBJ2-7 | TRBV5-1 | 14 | CASSIGTTNYEQYF
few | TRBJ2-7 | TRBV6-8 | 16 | CASSYGEGGQCYEQYF
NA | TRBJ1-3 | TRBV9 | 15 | CASSTDRFSGNTIYF
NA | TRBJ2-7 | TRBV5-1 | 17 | CASIKPGLARGSYEQYF
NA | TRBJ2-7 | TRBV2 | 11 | CASSGGLAPLF
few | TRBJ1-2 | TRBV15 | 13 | CATSRGRNYGYTF
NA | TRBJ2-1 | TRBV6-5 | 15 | CASRPLAEGSGWQFF
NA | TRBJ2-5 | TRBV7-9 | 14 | CASSLQGQTAAQYF
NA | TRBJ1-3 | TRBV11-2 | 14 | CASSRGALGNTIYF
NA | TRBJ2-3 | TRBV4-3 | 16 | CASSRTGTGDTDTQYF
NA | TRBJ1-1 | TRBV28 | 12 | CASSSPLRGAFF
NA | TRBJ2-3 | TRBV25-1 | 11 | CASSAVDTQYF
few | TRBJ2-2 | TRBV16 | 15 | CASTQRQGRTGELFF
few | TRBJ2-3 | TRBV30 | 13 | CAWSVGGRNTQYF
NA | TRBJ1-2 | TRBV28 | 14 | CASRPGGTAYGYTF
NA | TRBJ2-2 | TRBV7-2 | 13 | CASVSGLTGELFF
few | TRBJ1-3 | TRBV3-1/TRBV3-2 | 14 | CASSQAGSGNTIYF
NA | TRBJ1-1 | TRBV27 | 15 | CASSPWDRVNTEAFF
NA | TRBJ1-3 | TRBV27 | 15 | CASSLGRGSGNTIYF
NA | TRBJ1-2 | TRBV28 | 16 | CASSLRLEGWVYGYTF
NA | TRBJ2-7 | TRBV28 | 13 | CASARDRDYEQYF
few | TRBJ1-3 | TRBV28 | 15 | CASIYVGASGNTIYF
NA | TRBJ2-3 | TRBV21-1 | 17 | CASSKGATSASTDTQYF